The 5 T cell receptor beta chains listed next were all sequenced from one sample in a study of CD8 T cells in ankylosing spondylitis. Findings of the study overall: Typical of ankylosing spondylitis blood, it appeared, was a TCR beta motif of fewer than ten highly homologous variants.

One entry per CDR3 protein, called by TCRdb with MiXCR from the 5' RACE reads. The sample has 700,000 to 850,000 distinct CDR3 sequences; 10% to 15% are singletons. Their recognized antigens are unknown. The sequenced sample consisted of blood, either unsorted or a sorted T cell fraction (not recorded which). The receptors shown here come from a male donor with ankylosing spondylitis.

This clonotype showed up just a few times. The chain uses TRBV10-3 and TRBJ2-3; D not resolved. The CDR3 is 13 residues long. The germline V and J ends were trimmed by 2 bases and 3 bases, with 6 bases remaining between them. The germline V gene has CDR1 ENHRY and CDR2 SYGVKD. The CDR3 region is CAISEVHTDTQYF. In DNA form, the CDR3 reads TGTGCCATCAGTGAGGTACATACAGATACGCAGTATTTT.

The chain has TRBV7-9 and TRBJ1-4; 8 bases map to TRBD1. Germline V gene lookup returns CDR1 SEHNR and CDR2 FQNEAQ (reference sequence). CDR3 size: 15 residues. The J segment lost 0 bases and the V segment lost 5 bases, leaving 2 bases of the junction unmatched. Here the CDR3 reads CASSPGQATNEKLFF. The CDR3 DNA is TGTGCCAGCAGCCCGGGACAGGCAACTAATGAAAAACTGTTTTTT.

The genes are TRBV5-1 and TRBJ2-5, with 10 positions matching TRBD2. V lost 4 bases, J lost 5 bases, and 8 bases stayed unmatched. The V gene's germline CDR1 is SGHRS and CDR2 YFSETQ. The CDR3 extends over 15 amino acids. This CDR3 reads CASSRGSGGSETQYF. CDR3 coding DNA: TGCGCCAGCAGCCGCGGTAGCGGGGGGTCGGAGACCCAGTACTTC.

The sample holds many counts of this clonotype. J is TRBJ1-2 and V is TRBV29-1; D may be TRBD1 (5 bases). CDR3 length equals 11 residues. Looked up from germline, CDR1 is SQVTM and CDR2 is ANQGSEA. V lost 4 bases to trimming and J lost 5 bases, with 8 bases between them. The CDR3 sequence is CSVGDVYGYTF. CDR3 sequence (DNA): TGCAGCGTTGGGGACGTTTATGGCTACACCTTC.

This clonotype has at least ten counts. The V and J genes are TRBV29-1 and TRBJ2-7; D remains ambiguous. Deletions cut 2 bases from V and 3 bases from J, with 8 bases between. Per germline, CDR1 SQVTM and CDR2 ANQGSEA. This CDR3 region has 12 residues. CDR3 sequence (DNA): TGCAGCGTTGAAAACGGATACTACGAGCAGTACTTC. Its translation is CSVENGYYEQYF.